This is a list of T cell receptor beta chains from one sample in a study of blood T cells in healthy people across ages. TCRdb independently ran MiXCR on the 5' RACE reads; one entry per CDR3 protein. This table has 1,300,000 or so distinct CDR3 sequences, roughly 59% appearing once. Sequenced sample: blood. The origin of the receptors is a man between 18 and 29 years old in good health. The CDR3 runs from the conserved cysteine through the conserved F or W. D genes are given only for firm matches. Clone size appears in some rows only: once, few, many, or a class for an expanded clone.

d_call	clone_size	v_call	j_call	cdr3_aa	cdr3_nt
NA	NA	TRBV6-6	TRBJ2-7	CASSYSNHAYTYVEQYF	TGTGCCAGCAGTTACTCGAATCACGCATATACCTACGTCGAGCAGTACTTC
NA	once	TRBV20-1	TRBJ1-5	CSAAPQPYSNQPQHF	TGCAGTGCCGCGCCACAGCCTTATAGCAATCAGCCCCAGCATTTT
TRBD2	NA	TRBV3-1	TRBJ2-5	CASSQVMVGETSGRKETQYF	TGTGCCAGCAGCCAAGTTATGGTCGGGGAGACTAGCGGGAGGAAAGAGACCCAGTACTTC
TRBD2	NA	TRBV4-2	TRBJ2-1	CASSQVGLAGGGSSYNEQFF	TGTGCCAGCAGCCAAGTGGGGCTAGCGGGAGGTGGGAGCTCCTACAATGAGCAGTTCTTC
NA	NA	TRBV29-1	TRBJ2-7	CSVEVTRGTYEQYF	TGCAGCGTTGAAGTGACACGGGGCACCTACGAGCAGTACTTC
TRBD1	few	TRBV10-3	TRBJ1-6	CAIAGTGESPLHF	TGTGCCATCGCCGGGACAGGGGAATCACCCCTCCACTTT
NA	NA	TRBV12-3/TRBV12-4	TRBJ2-1	CASQAWSEQFF	TGTGCCAGCCAAGCGTGGAGTGAGCAGTTCTTC
NA	NA	TRBV7-9	TRBJ2-1	CASSLKVGRQGGFYNEQFF	TGTGCCAGCAGCTTAAAGGTGGGGCGACAGGGAGGTTTCTACAATGAGCAGTTCTTC
NA	NA	TRBV20-1	TRBJ2-1	CSARISTGSSYNEQFF	TGCAGTGCTAGGATCTCGACTGGCAGCTCCTACAATGAGCAGTTCTTC
TRBD2	NA	TRBV6-5	TRBJ2-1	CASRVGLAGHNEQFF	TGTGCCAGCAGGGTGGGACTAGCGGGACACAATGAGCAGTTCTTC
TRBD1	once	TRBV29-1	TRBJ2-7	CSVEEQGTYEQYF	TGCAGCGTTGAAGAACAGGGGACCTACGAGCAGTACTTC
TRBD1	NA	TRBV20-1	TRBJ1-2	CSARDIIGTGSNYGYTF	TGCAGTGCTAGAGATATTATTGGGACAGGGTCTAACTATGGCTACACCTTC
TRBD1	NA	TRBV5-4	TRBJ2-3	CASSLADRGPDTQYF	TGTGCCAGCAGCTTGGCCGACAGGGGCCCAGATACGCAGTATTTT
NA	NA	TRBV6-5	TRBJ2-7	CASSRDPLGREQYF	TGTGCCAGCAGTCGGGACCCCCTGGGGCGCGAGCAGTACTTC
NA	NA	TRBV21-1	TRBJ2-7	CASDFTHGTSGSPYEQYF	TGTGCCAGCGACTTCACCCACGGGACTAGCGGGAGTCCTTACGAGCAGTACTTC
TRBD1	NA	TRBV3-1	TRBJ1-5	CASSHTLYRGDNQPQHF	TGTGCCAGCAGCCACACCTTGTACAGGGGAGATAATCAGCCCCAGCATTTT
NA	NA	TRBV24-1	TRBJ2-1	CATSDPFLEQFF	TGTGCCACCAGTGATCCCTTTTTAGAGCAGTTCTTC
TRBD2	few	TRBV6-2/TRBV6-3	TRBJ2-7	CASSYVAGGYEQYF	TGTGCCAGCAGTTACGTAGCGGGAGGATACGAGCAGTACTTC
NA	NA	TRBV9	TRBJ2-3	CASSERGVSLSTDTQYF	TGTGCCAGCAGCGAGAGGGGGGTGAGTCTTAGCACAGATACGCAGTATTTT
TRBD2	NA	TRBV5-1	TRBJ2-1	CASSPASGFNKQFF	TGCGCCAGCAGCCCGGCTAGCGGGTTTAATAAGCAGTTCTTC
TRBD1	NA	TRBV6-5	TRBJ2-1	CASSLAGGFNEQFF	TGTGCCAGCAGTTTGGCAGGGGGCTTCAATGAGCAGTTCTTC
NA	few	TRBV20-1	TRBJ2-5	CSARVWTPQETQYF	TGCAGTGCTAGAGTTTGGACACCCCAAGAGACCCAGTACTTC
NA	NA	TRBV10-3	TRBJ2-1	CAISALAGPYNEQFF	TGTGCCATCAGTGCCCTGGCAGGGCCTTACAATGAGCAGTTCTTC